Described below is a single T cell receptor (beta chain) sequence and its context. The data are from a study of cytomegalovirus exposure and HLA in healthy donors. Overall study context: Inside one of the first data releases sat roughly 80 million unique TCRs taken from HLA-typed donors. Genetic ancestry analysis placed around four fifths of the 398 donors that were genotyped in the Caucasian-associated cluster.

It was with 60 Vbeta and 13 Jbeta primers that the PCR ran. The protocol was immunoSEQ multiplex PCR, while the TCRdb copy is restricted to in-frame clones and leaves out a portion. The sample records 130,000 or so clones, more than 70% being singletons. The clonotype was recovered from a woman aged 55-69 years in good health and CMV-seronegative. Input material: PBMCs.

The CDR3 region has the DNA TGTGCCAGCAGGGTCTGGGGGGAGTCCTACGAGCAGTACTTC. As protein: CASRVWGESYEQYF. This chain uses TRBV28 with TRBJ2-5, with a possible D match to TRBD2 (6 bases). TRBJ2-7 matches the DNA end more closely, so the J call is doubtful. Germline V gives CDR1 MDHEN, CDR2 SYDVKM. This CDR3 comprises 14 residues.